The entry that follows covers one TCR beta chain sequence. No antigen is known for it. Profiling relied on immunoSEQ multiplex PCR, and the TCRdb table lists in-frame clones only, not all of them. The sample includes roughly 25,000 clones, more than 75% of them seen just once. The record originates from a study of OX40 agonist ivuxolimab in advanced cancers. Study-wide context: Earlier anti-PD-1, anti-PD-L1 or anti-CTLA-4 therapy was permitted; 40% had received some.

Trimming took 3 bases from V and 3 from J, leaving 11 bases between them. The germline V gene encodes CDR1 SGHTA and CDR2 FQGNSA. There are 14 residues in the CDR3. Study-wide results and caveats: There was clonal expansion of CD4+ and CD8+ blood T cells by week 6 at 0.1 to 3.0 mg/kg. The authors did not determine the antigen specificity of the expanded peripheral T cells.

Sequences were derived from CD4+ or CD8+ T cells sorted from blood, sampled in a trial of the OX40 agonist ivuxolimab. This TCR was recovered from an adult with an advanced solid tumor such as melanoma, head and neck, liver or kidney cancer. The chain uses TRBV7-2 and TRBJ1-2; D uncertain. The DNA of the CDR3 is TGTGCCAGCAGCTTGAGCCAAGGGCACTATGGCTACACCTTC. It specifies CASSLSQGHYGYTF.